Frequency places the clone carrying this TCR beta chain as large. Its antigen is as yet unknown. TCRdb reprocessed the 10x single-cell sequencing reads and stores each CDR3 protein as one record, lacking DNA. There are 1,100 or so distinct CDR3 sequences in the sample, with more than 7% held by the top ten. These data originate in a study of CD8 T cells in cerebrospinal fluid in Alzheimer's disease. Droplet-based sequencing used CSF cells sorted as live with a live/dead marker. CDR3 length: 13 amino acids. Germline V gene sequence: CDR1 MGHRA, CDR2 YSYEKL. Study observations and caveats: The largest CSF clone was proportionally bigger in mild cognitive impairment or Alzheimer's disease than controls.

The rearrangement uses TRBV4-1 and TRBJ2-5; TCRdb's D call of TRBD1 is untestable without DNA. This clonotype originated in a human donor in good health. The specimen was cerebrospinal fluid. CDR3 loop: CASSPTGEETQYF.